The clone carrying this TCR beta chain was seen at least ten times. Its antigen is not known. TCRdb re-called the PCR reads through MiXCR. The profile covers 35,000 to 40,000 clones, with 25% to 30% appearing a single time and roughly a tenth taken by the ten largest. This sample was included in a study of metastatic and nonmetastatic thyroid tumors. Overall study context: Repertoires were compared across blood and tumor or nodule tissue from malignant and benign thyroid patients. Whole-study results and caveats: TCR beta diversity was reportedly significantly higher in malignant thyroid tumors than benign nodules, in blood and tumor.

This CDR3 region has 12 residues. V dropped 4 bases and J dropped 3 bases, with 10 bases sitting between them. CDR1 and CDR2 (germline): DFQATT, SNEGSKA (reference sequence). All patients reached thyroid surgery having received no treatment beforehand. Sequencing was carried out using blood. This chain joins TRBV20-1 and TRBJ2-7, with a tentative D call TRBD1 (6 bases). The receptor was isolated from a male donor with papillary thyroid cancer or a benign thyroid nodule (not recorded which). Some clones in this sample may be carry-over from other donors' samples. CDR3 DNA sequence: TGCAGTGCTACCTCACAGGGCTACGAGCAGTACTTC. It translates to CSATSQGYEQYF.